This TCR beta chain is from a study of cytomegalovirus exposure and HLA in healthy donors. Findings and limits, study-wide: Subsequent analysis found a tendency for first-cohort TCR clusters to co-occur within the 95 to 150 validation repertoires. Whilst most TCR sequences proved rare, a subset of public TCRs occurred across many donors. The study listed about 150 cytomegalovirus-associated TCR beta chains.

V lost 4 bases and J lost 2; bases outside the gene matches: 13. Germline CDR1 is LGHNA and CDR2 is YNFKEQ. The CDR3 is 19 amino acids. As concerns this clone: Its antigen is not identified.

Libraries were prepared by immunoSEQ multiplex PCR; TCRdb keeps only in-frame clonotypes and omits some of them. This table holds tens of thousands of clones, more than 70% found once. The donors belonged to the roughly 110-subject validation cohort, separate from the roughly 670-subject first cohort. The TCR comes from a woman between 18 and 29 years old in good health and CMV-seropositive. The sequenced sample consisted of PBMCs. V and J are TRBV4-2 and TRBJ2-5; 13 bases are shared with TRBD2. Here the CDR3 DNA reads TGTGCCAGCAGCCGGACCTCCGGGACTAGCGGGGCGACGCAAGAGACCCAGTACTTC. The encoded protein is CASSRTSGTSGATQETQYF.